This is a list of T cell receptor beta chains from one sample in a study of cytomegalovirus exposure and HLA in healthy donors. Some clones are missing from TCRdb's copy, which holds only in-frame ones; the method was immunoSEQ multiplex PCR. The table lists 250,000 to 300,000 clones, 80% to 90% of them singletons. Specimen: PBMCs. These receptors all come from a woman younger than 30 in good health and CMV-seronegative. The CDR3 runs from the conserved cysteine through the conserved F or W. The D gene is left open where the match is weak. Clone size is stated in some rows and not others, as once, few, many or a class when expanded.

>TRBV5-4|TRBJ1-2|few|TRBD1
CASSPGQAYYTF
TGTGCCAGCAGCCCGGGACAGGCTTACTACACCTTC
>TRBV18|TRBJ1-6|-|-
CASSPGTEGLPLHF
TGTGCCAGCTCACCAGGGACGGAGGGGTTGCCCCTCCACTTT
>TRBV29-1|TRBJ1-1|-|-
CSVVRGRGRDDATEAFF
TGCAGCGTTGTCAGAGGTAGGGGGAGGGACGATGCCACTGAAGCTTTCTTT
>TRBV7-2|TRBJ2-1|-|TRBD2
CASSPTSGSVNEQFF
TGTGCCAGCAGCCCAACTAGCGGGAGTGTTAATGAGCAGTTCTTC
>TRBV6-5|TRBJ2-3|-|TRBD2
CASSPTSGRADTQYF
TGTGCCAGCAGTCCTACTAGCGGGAGGGCCGATACGCAGTATTTT
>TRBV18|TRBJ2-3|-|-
CASSPPGSGGTDTQYF
TGTGCCAGCTCACCCCCAGGGTCTGGCGGCACAGATACGCAGTATTTT
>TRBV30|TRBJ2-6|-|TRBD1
CAWIGQGVRGANVLTF
TGTGCCTGGATTGGACAGGGTGTAAGGGGGGCCAACGTCCTGACTTTC
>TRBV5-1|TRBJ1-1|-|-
CASSFGGHSNTEAFF
TGCGCCAGCAGCTTTGGGGGACACTCGAACACTGAAGCTTTCTTT
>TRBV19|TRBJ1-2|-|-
CASSTLPDREAFVYGYTF
TGTGCCAGTTCCACATTACCCGATCGCGAGGCGTTTGTCTATGGCTACACCTTC
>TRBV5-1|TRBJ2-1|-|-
CASESGEHNEQFF
TGCGCCAGCGAATCCGGGGAGCACAATGAGCAGTTCTTC
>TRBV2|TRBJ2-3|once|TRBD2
CASSDPSGGAGTDTQYF
TGTGCCAGCAGTGACCCTAGCGGGGGGGCCGGCACAGATACGCAGTATTTT
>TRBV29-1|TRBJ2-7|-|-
CSVEVASQGRNYEQYF
TGCAGCGTTGAAGTGGCGAGCCAGGGGCGAAACTACGAGCAGTACTTC
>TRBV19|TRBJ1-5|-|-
CASSMTGFEPQHF
TGTGCCAGTAGTATGACAGGTTTCGAGCCCCAGCATTTT
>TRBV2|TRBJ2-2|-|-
CASSEQGGANTGELFF
TGTGCCAGCAGTGAACAGGGCGGGGCGAACACCGGGGAGCTGTTTTTT
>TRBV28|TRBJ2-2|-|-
CASSLSGPGSGELFF
TGTGCCAGCAGTTTATCAGGCCCGGGAAGCGGGGAGCTGTTTTTT
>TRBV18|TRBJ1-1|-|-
CASSVNTEAFF
TGTGCCAGCTCCGTGAACACTGAAGCTTTCTTT
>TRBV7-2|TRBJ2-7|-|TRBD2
CASSLVSSGRAHEQYF
TGTGCCAGCAGCTTAGTCTCTAGCGGGAGGGCCCACGAGCAGTACTTC
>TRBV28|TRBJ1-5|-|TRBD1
CASILYRGSNQPQHF
TGTGCCAGCATCCTTTACAGGGGGAGCAATCAGCCCCAGCATTTT
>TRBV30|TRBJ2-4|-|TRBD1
CAWSPRDSKNIQYF
TGTGCCTGGAGTCCCCGGGACAGTAAAAACATTCAGTACTTC
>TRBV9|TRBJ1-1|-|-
CASSVEPEGTEAFF
TGTGCCAGCAGCGTAGAACCGGAGGGCACTGAAGCTTTCTTT
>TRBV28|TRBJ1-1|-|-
CASGNGLSEAFF
TGTGCCAGCGGCAATGGACTTAGTGAAGCTTTCTTT
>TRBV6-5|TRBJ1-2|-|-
CASSLNRDNYGYTF
TGTGCCAGCAGCCTCAACAGGGATAACTATGGCTACACCTTC
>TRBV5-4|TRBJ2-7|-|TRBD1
CASSKGQGSPYEQYF
TGTGCCAGCAGCAAGGGACAGGGGTCACCCTACGAGCAGTACTTC
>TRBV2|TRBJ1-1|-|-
CASSEGGEGTEAFF
TGTGCCAGCAGTGAGGGCGGGGAAGGCACTGAAGCTTTCTTT
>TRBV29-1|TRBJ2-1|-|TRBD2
CSVTSGAGLNYNEQFF
TGCAGCGTTACTAGCGGGGCCGGGTTAAACTACAATGAGCAGTTCTTC
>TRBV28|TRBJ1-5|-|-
CASSLPGLNQPQHF
TGTGCCAGCAGTTTACCGGGACTCAATCAGCCCCAGCATTTT
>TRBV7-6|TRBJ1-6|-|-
CASSLVGAPRPSPLHF
TGTGCCAGCAGCTTAGTAGGGGCTCCAAGACCTTCACCCCTCCACTTT
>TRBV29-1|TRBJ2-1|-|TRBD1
CSAMLQGDTYNEQFF
TGCAGCGCGATGCTACAGGGGGATACCTACAATGAGCAGTTCTTC
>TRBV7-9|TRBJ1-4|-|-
CASSFGTSKANEKLFF
TGTGCCAGCAGCTTCGGGACAAGTAAGGCTAATGAAAAACTGTTTTTT
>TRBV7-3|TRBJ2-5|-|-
CASSLQGTEETQYF
TGTGCCAGCAGCTTACAGGGGACGGAAGAGACCCAGTACTTC
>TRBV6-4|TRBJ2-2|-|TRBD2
CASSDSSTSGRDTGELFF
TGTGCCAGCAGTGACTCCTCCACTAGCGGGAGGGACACCGGGGAGCTGTTTTTT
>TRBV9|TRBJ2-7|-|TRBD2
CASSVALAGGYEQYF
TGTGCCAGCAGCGTAGCCCTAGCGGGAGGATACGAGCAGTACTTC
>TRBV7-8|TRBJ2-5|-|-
CASTRTQLEETQYF
TGTGCCAGCACCCGGACACAACTGGAAGAGACCCAGTACTTC
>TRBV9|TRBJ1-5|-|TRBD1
CASSSGTGGNQPQHF
TGTGCCAGCAGCTCAGGGACAGGGGGCAATCAGCCCCAGCATTTT
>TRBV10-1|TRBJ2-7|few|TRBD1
CASSELRTGNSYEQYF
TGCGCCAGCAGTGAGTTAAGGACAGGGAACTCCTACGAGCAGTACTTC
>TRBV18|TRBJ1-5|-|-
CASSPEGRGSQPQHF
TGTGCCAGCTCACCCGAGGGCAGGGGATCTCAGCCCCAGCATTTT
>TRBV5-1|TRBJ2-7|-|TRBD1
CASSLQGASGEQYF
TGCGCCAGCAGCTTGCAGGGGGCGTCGGGCGAGCAGTACTTC
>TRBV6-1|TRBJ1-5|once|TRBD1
CASSGQGQPQHF
TGTGCCAGCAGTGGACAGGGGCAGCCCCAGCATTTT
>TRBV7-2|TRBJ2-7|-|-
CASSLGGGSSYEQYF
TGTGCCAGCAGCTTAGGTGGCGGAAGCTCCTACGAGCAGTACTTC
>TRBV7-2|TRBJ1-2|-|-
CASSLVGGGYGYTF
TGTGCCAGCAGCTTAGTGGGCGGAGGCTATGGCTACACCTTC
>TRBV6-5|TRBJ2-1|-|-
CSTTGQNYNEQFF
TGTTCGACTACCGGACAGAACTACAATGAGCAGTTCTTC
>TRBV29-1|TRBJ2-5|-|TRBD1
CSADRGRETQYF
TGCAGCGCGGACAGGGGCCGGGAGACCCAGTACTTC
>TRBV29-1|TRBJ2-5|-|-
CSVEPSTVQETQYF
TGCAGCGTTGAACCCTCGACAGTCCAAGAGACCCAGTACTTC
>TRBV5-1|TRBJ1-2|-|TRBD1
CASSSLTGGSNYGYTF
TGCGCCAGCAGCTCTTTAACAGGGGGATCTAACTATGGCTACACCTTC
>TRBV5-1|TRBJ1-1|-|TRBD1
CASSFDGQAYTEAFF
TGCGCCAGCAGCTTCGACGGACAGGCCTACACTGAAGCTTTCTTT
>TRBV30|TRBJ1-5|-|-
CAWRRGRDNQPQHF
TGTGCCTGGAGAAGAGGGAGGGACAATCAGCCCCAGCATTTT